The 18 T cell receptor beta chains below come from one sample, sequenced in a study of blood T cell repertoires in COVID-19. This table comes from immunoSEQ multiplex PCR, and its TCRdb copy is limited to in-frame clones, with some not included. The profile shows about 250,000 clones, approximately 85% of them singletons. Sequencing was performed on PBMCs or T cells enriched from blood (not recorded which). The source is a woman in her forties or fifties with acute COVID-19.

This chain links TRBV19 with TRBJ1-2; 9 bases are a match to TRBD1. V shed 5 bases and J 1 base; nucleotides not matched to a gene: 11. This CDR3 is 17 amino acids long. Germline V gene data show CDR1 as LNHDA and CDR2 as SQIVND (reference sequence). CDR3 coding DNA: TGTGCCAGTAGTGCTTCCTGGGACAGGGCCCTTAACTATGGCTACACCTTC. It codes for CASSASWDRALNYGYTF.

V and J are TRBV27 and TRBJ1-5, with TRBD1 identical over 7 bases. Trimming cost V 5 bases and J 2 bases; bases outside gene matches: 6. The CDR3 loop spans 15 amino acids. Germline CDR1 reads MNHEY; CDR2 reads SMNVEV (reference sequence). The CDR3 spells CASSPRQGGNQPQHF. In DNA, the CDR3 is TGTGCCAGCAGTCCGAGACAGGGCGGCAATCAGCCCCAGCATTTT.

J is TRBJ1-4 and V is TRBV5-8, with 7 bases aligning to TRBD1. CDR3 length: 15 amino acids. V dropped 0 bases and J dropped 5; count of bases not matched to a gene: 4. The germline V gene has CDR1 SGHTS and CDR2 YDEGEE. The CDR3 region has the DNA TGTGCCAGCAGCTTGGGGACAGGATCCAATGAAAAACTGTTTTTT. Its protein is CASSLGTGSNEKLFF.

The chain carries TRBV27 and TRBJ1-2; possibly TRBD1 for D (6 bases). V was shortened by 6 bases and J by 4 bases, with 15 bases between the two germline ends. The germline CDR1 and CDR2 sequences are MNHEY and SMNVEV (reference sequence). This CDR3 is 14 amino acids long. The CDR3 nucleotides are TGTGCCAGCAGCTTACAGGGTGGGCGCTATGGCTACACCTTC. It yields the protein CASSLQGGRYGYTF.

The chain carries TRBV5-1 and TRBJ2-5; tentatively, D is TRBD2 (6 bases). V was pared by 6 bases and J by 5 bases, with 17 bases between. The germline gives CDR1 SGHRS, CDR2 YFSETQ. The CDR3 is 14 residues long. As DNA, the CDR3 is TGCGCCAGCAAGGTAGTTCCCGCGGGGGAGACCCAGTACTTC. Translation gives CASKVVPAGETQYF.

This chain uses TRBV28 with TRBJ1-5, with D maybe TRBD1 (6 bases). This CDR3 region has 17 residues. V was shortened by 3 bases and J by 9 bases, with 24 bases between the two germline ends. CDR1 is MDHEN and CDR2 is SYDVKM in the germline V gene. CDR3 protein: CASSFSTGRVGDAPQHF. DNA of the CDR3: TGTGCCAGCAGTTTCTCGACAGGACGTGTGGGGGATGCGCCCCAGCATTTT.

The rearrangement joins TRBV7-2 to TRBJ2-5, with 8 bases lining up with TRBD1. V trimming: 5 bases; J trimming: 5 bases; junction bases outside the gene matches: 4. The V gene's germline CDR1 is SGHTA and CDR2 FQGNSA. CDR3 length: 13 amino acids. DNA of the CDR3: TGTGCCAGCAGCGTACAGGGGGGCGAGACCCAGTACTTC. Its protein is CASSVQGGETQYF.

The genes are TRBV14 and TRBJ2-5; D ambiguous. V gave up 8 bases and J gave up 5 bases, with 12 bases separating them. There are 12 residues in the CDR3. The V gene's germline CDR1 is SGHDN and CDR2 FVKESK. CDR3 amino acids: CASRGVGETQYF. The DNA of the CDR3 is TGTGCCAGCCGCGGCGTCGGGGAGACCCAGTACTTC.

This sequence joins TRBV9 and TRBJ2-1, with 9 bases that match TRBD1. Germline values: CDR1 SGDLS, CDR2 YYNGEE. V shed 0 bases and J 3 bases; nucleotides not matched to a gene: 4. The CDR3 covers 16 residues. The CDR3 sequence is CASSVVGQGGYNEQFF. The CDR3 DNA is TGTGCCAGCAGCGTAGTGGGACAGGGAGGCTACAATGAGCAGTTCTTC.

The chain uses TRBV7-8 and TRBJ1-4, with D unresolved. Germline values: CDR1 SGHVS, CDR2 FQNEAQ. Trimming took off 5 bases at V and 1 base at J, with 11 bases between the two ends. CDR3 length equals 15 residues. This chain's CDR3 is CASSAKAETNEKLFF. In nucleotides, the CDR3 is TGTGCCAGCAGCGCTAAGGCGGAAACTAATGAAAAACTGTTTTTT.

The gene calls are TRBV19 and TRBJ1-5, with TRBD1 matching over 9 bases. The junction had 3 bases not matched to a gene; V was cut back by 4 bases and J by 2 bases. Germline loops: CDR1 LNHDA, CDR2 SQIVND (reference sequence). The CDR3 sequence is 15 residues long. CDR3: CASSKQGAGNQPQHF. In DNA form, the CDR3 reads TGTGCCAGTAGTAAACAGGGGGCCGGCAATCAGCCCCAGCATTTT.

This clone was picked up one time. The chain employs TRBV5-1 and TRBJ1-6; weak D call: TRBD1 (5 bases). Germline values: CDR1 SGHRS, CDR2 YFSETQ. V was pared by 3 bases and J by 5 bases, with 15 bases between. The CDR3 extends over 16 amino acids. CDR3 sequence: CASSSKTGRDNSPLHF. CDR3 nucleotide sequence: TGCGCCAGCAGCTCAAAGACGGGCAGGGATAATTCACCCCTCCACTTT.

The chain combines TRBV19 with TRBJ1-5, with D possibly being TRBD1 (5 bases). V lost 5 bases, J lost 2 bases, and 10 bases lay in between. Looked up from germline, CDR1 is LNHDA and CDR2 is SQIVND (reference sequence). This CDR3 has 14 amino acids. CDR3 bases: TGTGCCAGTAGTGCCCGACAGCGCAATCAGCCCCAGCATTTT. Protein product: CASSARQRNQPQHF.

The chain has TRBV3-1 (or the pseudogene TRBV3-2) and TRBJ2-1, with 9 bases aligning to TRBD2. With V trimmed by 3 bases and J by 7 bases, 7 bases remained unmatched. This CDR3 is 15 amino acids long. Per the germline V gene, CDR1 is LGHDT and CDR2 is YNNKEL (reference sequence). CDR3 coding DNA: TGTGCCAGCAGCCAGGGGGTAGCGGGGGTAAATGAGCAGTTCTTC. Translated, it gives CASSQGVAGVNEQFF.

This clone was counted at least ten times. The chain uses TRBV5-1 and TRBJ1-2, with TRBD1 matching 8 bases. Trimming removed 1 base from V and 6 bases from J; junction bases left unmatched: 5. Germline assignment: CDR1 SGHRS and CDR2 YFSETQ. This CDR3 spans 14 amino acids. This CDR3 reads CASSLPGGGDGYTF. The CDR3, as DNA: TGCGCCAGCAGCTTGCCAGGGGGCGGGGATGGCTACACCTTC.

This chain joins TRBV15 and TRBJ1-2; possible D gene TRBD1, 5 bases. The CDR3 has 17 residues. Germline loops: CDR1 LNHNV, CDR2 YYDKDF (reference sequence). V gave up 8 bases and J gave up 0 bases, with 22 bases separating them. The CDR3 protein is CATLDGTGGPTNYGYTF. The CDR3 DNA sequence: TGTGCCACCCTCGACGGAACAGGCGGCCCGACTAACTATGGCTACACCTTC.

The V gene is TRBV4-3, the J gene TRBJ1-2; unclear D gene. The CDR3 spans 13 residues. Trimming removed 1 base from V and 7 bases from J, with 10 bases in between. Per germline, CDR1 LGHNA and CDR2 YSLEER. CDR3 residues: CASSQAAGSGYTF. The CDR3 bases are TGCGCCAGCAGCCAAGCCGCGGGGAGTGGCTACACCTTC.

The rearrangement joins TRBV30 to TRBJ1-2, with 12 bases aligning to TRBD1. CDR1 and CDR2 from the germline V gene are GTSNPN and SVGIG (reference sequence). V shed 6 bases, J shed 8 bases, and the junction held 13 bases outside the gene matches. This CDR3 has 15 residues. The CDR3 sequence: CACLPGTGGADGYTF. The CDR3, as DNA: TGTGCCTGCTTGCCCGGGACAGGGGGCGCAGACGGCTACACCTTC.